The following is a TCR beta chain sequence with its context. Its target is unknown. Trimming cost V 2 bases and J 3 bases, with 17 bases left between them. In germline, CDR1 is GTSNPN, CDR2 SVGIG (reference sequence). The CDR3 covers 15 residues. Data came from immunoSEQ multiplex PCR; TCRdb stores just in-frame clones and leaves some out. The sample records 140,000 to 150,000 clones, approximately 91% being singletons. This sample is drawn from a study of T cell responses to AZD1222 COVID-19 vaccine. Study findings and constraints: Reports indicate that nearly half of spike-specific TCRs are directed at unmutated variant regions.

Sequences were derived from peripheral blood, sampled 28 days after the second AZD1222 dose. This clonotype was obtained from an adult who received the AZD1222 COVID-19 vaccine. J is TRBJ2-7 and V is TRBV30; perhaps TRBD1 as D (7 bases). For the CDR3, the DNA is TGTGCCTGGAGTCGGCGGGACAGAGTTTTCTACGAGCAGTACTTC. It yields the protein CAWSRRDRVFYEQYF.